The entry below describes one T cell receptor (beta chain). Its target is unknown. The data belong to a study of pediatric ulcerative colitis. General observations from the study: In rectum, acute severe colitis had expanded clones and less diversity. No controls had the two rectal clonotypes shared by ulcerative colitis patients. Repertoires came from total lymphocyte DNA, not specific subsets.

Produced via immunoSEQ multiplex PCR; TCRdb's table is partial and in-frame only. The sample has about 64,000 clones; 77% are singletons. Deletions cut 2 bases from V and 4 bases from J, with 11 bases between. This CDR3 comprises 14 residues. From germline, CDR1 is MNHNY and CDR2 SVGAGI (reference sequence). The sequence came from a boy aged 10-17 years with moderate ulcerative colitis. What was sequenced was blood. The chain joins TRBV6-6 to TRBJ1-1, with D perhaps matching TRBD1 (5 bases). In nucleotides, the CDR3 is TGTGCCAGCAGTTACGGGCGGGGGGGCACTGAAGCTTTCTTT. Residues: CASSYGRGGTEAFF.